This TCR beta chain was retrieved from a study of T cell repertoires in cytomegalovirus infection. Overall study: In public TCR beta signatures, there were indications of both CMV infection and matching HLA type.

TCRdb redid the calling of the reads with MiXCR, one entry per CDR3 protein. The data show 200,000 to 300,000 distinct CDR3 sequences, approximately 13% seen once. CDR3 length: 15 amino acids. The germline V gene encodes CDR1 SGHNT and CDR2 YYREEE (reference sequence). V lost 4 bases to trimming and J lost 3 bases, with 14 bases between them. The specimen sequenced was PBMCs. This clonotype was obtained from a human donor in good health (CMV status not recorded). Some clones in this sample may be carry-over from other donors' samples. The V gene is TRBV5-4, the J gene TRBJ1-3, with a possible D match to TRBD1 (6 bases). The CDR3 reads CASSPRGGGGNTIYF. CDR3 nucleotides: TGTGCCAGCAGCCCCCGGGGGGGCGGTGGAAACACCATATATTTT. The full variable domain, completed using reference TRBV5-4 and TRBJ1-3, is ETGVTQSPTHLIKTRGQQVTLRCSSQSGHNTVSWYQQALGQGPQFIFQYYREEENGRGNFPPRFSGLQFPNYSSELNVNALELDDSALYLCASSPRGGGGNTIYFGEGSWLTVV.